This TCR beta chain was observed in a study of blood T cell repertoires in COVID-19. The germline V gene has CDR1 MDHEN and CDR2 SYDVKM. The CDR3 consists of 12 residues. V shed 8 bases and J shed 7 bases, with 12 bases lying between them. In assigning cohorts, the study relied on participant-reported clinical history. Individuals in the exposed group had encountered a COVID-19 case within 2 weeks preceding study entry. Methods used by the authors: Nucleated cell number was recorded as an estimate derived from reference gene primer amplification. TCRdb's copy holds only in-frame clones and misses some; the assay was immunoSEQ multiplex PCR. The V and J calls and clone size are taken from that table; D and trimming were inferred from the DNA. The sample contains hundreds of thousands of clones, roughly 80% of which appear only once.

This chain connects TRBV28 to TRBJ1-5; D unclear. The sequencing sample was made of PBMCs or T cells enriched from blood (not recorded which). The clonotype was recovered from a man aged 40-49 years who had been exposed to COVID-19. CDR3 residues: CASSEVGQPQHF. Here the CDR3 DNA reads TGTGCCAGCTCGGAGGTTGGACAGCCCCAGCATTTT.